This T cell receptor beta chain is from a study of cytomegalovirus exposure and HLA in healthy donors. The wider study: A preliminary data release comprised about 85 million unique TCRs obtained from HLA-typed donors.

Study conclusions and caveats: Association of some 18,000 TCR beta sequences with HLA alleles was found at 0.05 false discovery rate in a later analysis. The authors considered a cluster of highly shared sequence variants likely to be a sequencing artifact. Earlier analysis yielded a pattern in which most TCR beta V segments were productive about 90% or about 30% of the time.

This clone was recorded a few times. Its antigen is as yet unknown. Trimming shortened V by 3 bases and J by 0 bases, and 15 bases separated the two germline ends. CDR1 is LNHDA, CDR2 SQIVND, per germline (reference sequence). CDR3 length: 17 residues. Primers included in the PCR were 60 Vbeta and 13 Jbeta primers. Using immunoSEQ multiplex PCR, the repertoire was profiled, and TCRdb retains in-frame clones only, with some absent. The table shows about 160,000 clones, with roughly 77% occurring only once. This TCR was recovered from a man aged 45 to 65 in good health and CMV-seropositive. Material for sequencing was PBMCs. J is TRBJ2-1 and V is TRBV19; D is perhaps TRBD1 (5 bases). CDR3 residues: CASSISPTVVSYNEQFF. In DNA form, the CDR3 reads TGTGCCAGTAGTATCTCCCCGACAGTGGTCTCCTACAATGAGCAGTTCTTC.